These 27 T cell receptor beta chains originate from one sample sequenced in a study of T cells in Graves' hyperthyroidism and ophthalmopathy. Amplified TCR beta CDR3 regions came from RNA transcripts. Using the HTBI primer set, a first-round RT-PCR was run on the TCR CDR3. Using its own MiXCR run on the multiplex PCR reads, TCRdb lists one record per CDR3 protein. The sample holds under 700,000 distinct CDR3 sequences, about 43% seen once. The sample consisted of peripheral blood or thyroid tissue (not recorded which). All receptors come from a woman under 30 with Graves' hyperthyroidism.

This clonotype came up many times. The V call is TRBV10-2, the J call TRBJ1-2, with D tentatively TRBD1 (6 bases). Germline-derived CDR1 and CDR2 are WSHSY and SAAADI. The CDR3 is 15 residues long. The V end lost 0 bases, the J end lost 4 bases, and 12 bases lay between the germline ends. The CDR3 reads CASSESSGVAYGYTF. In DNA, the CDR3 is TGCGCCAGCAGTGAGTCGTCAGGGGTTGCCTATGGCTACACCTTC.

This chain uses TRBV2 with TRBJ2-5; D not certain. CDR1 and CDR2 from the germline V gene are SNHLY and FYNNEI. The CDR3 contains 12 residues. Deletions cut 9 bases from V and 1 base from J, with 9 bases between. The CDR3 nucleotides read TGTGCCAGGGGAAATTTCCAAGAGACCCAGTACTTC. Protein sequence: CARGNFQETQYF.

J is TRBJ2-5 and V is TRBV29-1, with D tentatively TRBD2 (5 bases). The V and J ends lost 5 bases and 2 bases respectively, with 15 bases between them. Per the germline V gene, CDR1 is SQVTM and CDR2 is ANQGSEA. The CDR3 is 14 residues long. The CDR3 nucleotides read TGCAGCGTTAGTGACTACACCTCGCAAGAGACCCAGTACTTC. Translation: CSVSDYTSQETQYF.

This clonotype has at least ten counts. In nucleotides, the CDR3 is TGTGCCAGCAGCTTAGCGACAGGATCTTTGTTCACCTTC. It is translated as CASSLATGSLFTF. The V gene is TRBV7-9, the J gene TRBJ1-2; D might be TRBD1 (6 bases). The CDR3 contains 13 residues. Trimming pared 0 bases from V and 13 bases from J, leaving 15 bases between. The germline gives CDR1 SEHNR, CDR2 FQNEAQ (reference sequence).

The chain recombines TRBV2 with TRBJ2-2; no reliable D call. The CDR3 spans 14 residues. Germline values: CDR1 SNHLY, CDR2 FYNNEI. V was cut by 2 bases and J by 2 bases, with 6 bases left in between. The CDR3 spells CASSETRNTGELFF. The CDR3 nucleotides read TGTGCCAGCAGTGAAACAAGAAACACCGGGGAGCTGTTTTTT.

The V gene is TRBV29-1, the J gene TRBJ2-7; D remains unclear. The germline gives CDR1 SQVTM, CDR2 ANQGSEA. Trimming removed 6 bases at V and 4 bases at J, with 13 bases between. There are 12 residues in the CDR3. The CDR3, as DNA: TGCAGCGTGGTCTGGGGTCGTTACGAGCAGTACTTC. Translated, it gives CSVVWGRYEQYF.

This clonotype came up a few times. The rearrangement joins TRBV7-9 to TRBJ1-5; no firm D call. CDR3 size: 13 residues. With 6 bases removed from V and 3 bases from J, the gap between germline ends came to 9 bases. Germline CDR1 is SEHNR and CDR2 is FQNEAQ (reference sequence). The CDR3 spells CASSYFDNQPQHF. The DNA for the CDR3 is TGTGCCAGCAGTTATTTCGACAATCAGCCCCAGCATTTT.

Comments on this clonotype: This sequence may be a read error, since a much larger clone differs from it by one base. This CDR3 reads CASREDSGGSQPQHF. The CDR3, as DNA: TGCGCCAGCAGAGAGGACAGCGGAGGCAGTCAGCCCCAGCATTTT. The chain has TRBV10-2 and TRBJ1-5; D might be TRBD1 (6 bases). The CDR3 runs to 15 residues. The germline V and J ends were trimmed by 6 bases and 6 bases, with 18 bases remaining between them. CDR1 is WSHSY and CDR2 is SAAADI in the germline V gene.

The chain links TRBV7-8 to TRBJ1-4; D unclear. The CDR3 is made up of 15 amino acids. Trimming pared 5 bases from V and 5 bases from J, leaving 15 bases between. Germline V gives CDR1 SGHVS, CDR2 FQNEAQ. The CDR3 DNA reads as TGTGCCAGCAGCGTAGACCGGCAGCGAAATGAAAAACTGTTTTTT. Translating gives CASSVDRQRNEKLFF.

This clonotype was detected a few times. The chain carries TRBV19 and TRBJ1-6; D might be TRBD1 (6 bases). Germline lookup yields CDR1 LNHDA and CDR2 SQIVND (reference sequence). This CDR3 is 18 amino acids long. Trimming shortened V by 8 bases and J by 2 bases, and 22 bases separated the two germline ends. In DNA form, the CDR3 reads TGTGCCAGTGGACAAGGGACAACTTTTACTACCTATAATTCACCCCTCCACTTT. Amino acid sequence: CASGQGTTFTTYNSPLHF.

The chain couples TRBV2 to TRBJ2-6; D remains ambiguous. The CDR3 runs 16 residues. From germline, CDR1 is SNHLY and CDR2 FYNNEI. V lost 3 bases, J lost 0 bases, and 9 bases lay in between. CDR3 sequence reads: CASSEDGPSGANVLTF. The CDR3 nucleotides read TGTGCCAGCAGTGAGGACGGCCCCTCTGGGGCCAACGTCCTGACTTTC.

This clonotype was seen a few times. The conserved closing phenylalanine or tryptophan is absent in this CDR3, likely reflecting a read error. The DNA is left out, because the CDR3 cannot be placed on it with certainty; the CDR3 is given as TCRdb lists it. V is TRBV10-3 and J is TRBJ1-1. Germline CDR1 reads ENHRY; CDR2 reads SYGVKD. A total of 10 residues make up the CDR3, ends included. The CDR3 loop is CAISEGTLVG.

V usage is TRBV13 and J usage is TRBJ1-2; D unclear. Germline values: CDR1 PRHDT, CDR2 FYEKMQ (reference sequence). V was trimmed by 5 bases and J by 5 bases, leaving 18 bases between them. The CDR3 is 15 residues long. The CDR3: CASSVGVGTAYGYTF. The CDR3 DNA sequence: TGTGCCAGCAGCGTTGGAGTGGGAACCGCGTATGGCTACACCTTC.

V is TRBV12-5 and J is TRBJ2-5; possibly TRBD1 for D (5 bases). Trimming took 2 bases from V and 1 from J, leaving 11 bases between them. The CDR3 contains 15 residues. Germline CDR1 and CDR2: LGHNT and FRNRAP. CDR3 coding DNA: TGTGCTAGTGGTTTGCACGGACAATTCCAAGAGACCCAGTACTTC. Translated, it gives CASGLHGQFQETQYF.

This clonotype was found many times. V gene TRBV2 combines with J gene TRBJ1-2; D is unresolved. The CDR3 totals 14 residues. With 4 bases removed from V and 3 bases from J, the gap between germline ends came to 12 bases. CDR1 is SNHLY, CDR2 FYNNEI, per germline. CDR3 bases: TGTGCCAGCAGTGCGGGCAGCGGCGACTATGGCTACACCTTC. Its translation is CASSAGSGDYGYTF.

CDR3 nucleotides: TGTGCCAGCAGCCGAGTGGACGAGCAGTACTTC. This sequence encodes CASSRVDEQYF. The chain carries TRBV7-9 and TRBJ2-7; no clear D gene. V lost 5 bases, J lost 5 bases, and 7 bases lay in between. Germline loops: CDR1 SEHNR, CDR2 FQNEAQ (reference sequence). This CDR3 comprises 11 residues.

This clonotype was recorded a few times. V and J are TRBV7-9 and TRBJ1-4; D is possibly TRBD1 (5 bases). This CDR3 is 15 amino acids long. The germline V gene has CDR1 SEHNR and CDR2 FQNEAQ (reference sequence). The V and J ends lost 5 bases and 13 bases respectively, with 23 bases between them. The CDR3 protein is CASSAHRDRGIGLFF. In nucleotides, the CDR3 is TGTGCCAGCAGCGCGCACCGGGACCGCGGGATTGGACTGTTTTTT.

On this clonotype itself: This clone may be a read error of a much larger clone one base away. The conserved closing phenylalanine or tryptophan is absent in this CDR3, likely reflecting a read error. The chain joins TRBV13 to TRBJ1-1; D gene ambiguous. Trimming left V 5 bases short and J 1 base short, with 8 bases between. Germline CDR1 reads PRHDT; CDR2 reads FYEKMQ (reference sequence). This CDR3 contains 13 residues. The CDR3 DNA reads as TGTGCCAGCAGCGTATCACCGAACACTGAAGCTTTCCTT. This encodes CASSVSPNTEAFL.

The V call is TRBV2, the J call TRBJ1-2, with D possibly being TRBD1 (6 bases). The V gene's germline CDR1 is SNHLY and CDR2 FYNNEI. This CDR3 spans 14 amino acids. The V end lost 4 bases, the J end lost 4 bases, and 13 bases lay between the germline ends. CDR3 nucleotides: TGTGCCAGCAGTGTTAGTGGACAGTTCTATGGCTACACCTTC. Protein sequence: CASSVSGQFYGYTF.

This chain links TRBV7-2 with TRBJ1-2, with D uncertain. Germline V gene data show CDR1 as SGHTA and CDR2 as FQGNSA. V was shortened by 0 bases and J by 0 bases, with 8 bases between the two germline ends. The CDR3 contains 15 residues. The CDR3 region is CASSLAPLTNYGYTF. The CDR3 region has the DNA TGTGCCAGCAGCTTAGCGCCTTTGACTAACTATGGCTACACCTTC. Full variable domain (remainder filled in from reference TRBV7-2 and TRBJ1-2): GAGVSQSPSNKVTEKGKDVELRCDPISGHTALYWYRQSLGQGLEFLIYFQGNSAPDKSGLPSDRFSAERTGGSVSTLTIQRTQQEDSAVYLCASSLAPLTNYGYTFGSGTRLTVV.

The CDR3 protein is CASSIGVYRGPETQYF. CDR3 nucleotide sequence: TGTGCCAGTAGTATTGGGGTTTACAGGGGGCCGGAGACCCAGTACTTC. The chain has TRBV19 and TRBJ2-5; 9 positions agree with TRBD1. The CDR3 consists of 16 residues. Germline-derived CDR1 and CDR2 are LNHDA and SQIVND (reference sequence). Trimming cost V 3 bases and J 5 bases; bases outside gene matches: 10.

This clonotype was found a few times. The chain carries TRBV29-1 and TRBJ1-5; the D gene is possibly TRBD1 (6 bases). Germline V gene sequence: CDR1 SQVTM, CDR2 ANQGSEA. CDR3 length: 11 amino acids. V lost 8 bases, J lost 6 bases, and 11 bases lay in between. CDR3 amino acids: CSHREGQPQHF. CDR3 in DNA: TGCAGCCACAGGGAGGGTCAGCCCCAGCATTTT. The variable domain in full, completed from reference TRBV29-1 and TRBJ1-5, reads SAVISQKPSRDICQRGTSLTIQCQVDSQVTMMFWYRQQPGQSLTLIATANQGSEATYESGFVIDKFPISRPNLTFSTLTVSNMSPEDSSIYLCSHREGQPQHFGDGTRLSIL.

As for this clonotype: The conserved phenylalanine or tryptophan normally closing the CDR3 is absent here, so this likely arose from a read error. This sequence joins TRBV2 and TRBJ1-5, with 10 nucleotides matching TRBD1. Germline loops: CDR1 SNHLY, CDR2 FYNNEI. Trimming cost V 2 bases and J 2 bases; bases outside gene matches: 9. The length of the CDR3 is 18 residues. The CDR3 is CASSERQGAKYGNQPQHL. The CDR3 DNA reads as TGTGCCAGCAGTGAACGACAGGGGGCAAAGTATGGCAATCAGCCCCAGCATCTT.

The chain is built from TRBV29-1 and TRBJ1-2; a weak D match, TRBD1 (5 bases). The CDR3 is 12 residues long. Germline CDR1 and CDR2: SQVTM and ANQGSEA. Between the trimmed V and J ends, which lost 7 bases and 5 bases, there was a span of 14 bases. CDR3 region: CSARVGDYGYTF. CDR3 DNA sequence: TGCAGCGCGAGGGTAGGGGATTATGGCTACACCTTC.

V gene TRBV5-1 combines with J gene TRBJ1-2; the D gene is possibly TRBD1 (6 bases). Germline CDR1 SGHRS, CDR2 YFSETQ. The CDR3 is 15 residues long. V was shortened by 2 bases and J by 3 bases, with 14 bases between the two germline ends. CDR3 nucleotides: TGCGCCAGCAGCTTACAGGGAGTTCGCGACTATGGCTACACCTTC. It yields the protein CASSLQGVRDYGYTF.

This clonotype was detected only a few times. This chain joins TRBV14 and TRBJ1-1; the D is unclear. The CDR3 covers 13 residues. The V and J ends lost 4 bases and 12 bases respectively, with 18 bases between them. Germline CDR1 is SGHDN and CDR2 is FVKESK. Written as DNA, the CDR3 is TGTGCCAGCAGCCTCCCAAGATCGAGGGAAACTTTCTTT. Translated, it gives CASSLPRSRETFF.

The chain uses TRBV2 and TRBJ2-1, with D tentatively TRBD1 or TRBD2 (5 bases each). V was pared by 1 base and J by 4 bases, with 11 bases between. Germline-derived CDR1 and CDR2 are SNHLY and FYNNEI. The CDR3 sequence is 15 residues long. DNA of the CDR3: TGTGCCAGCAGTGAAGGACAGTCGGGATACAATGAGCAGTTCTTC. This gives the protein CASSEGQSGYNEQFF. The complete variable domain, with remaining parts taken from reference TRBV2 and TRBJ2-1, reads EPEVTQTPSHQVTQMGQEVILRCVPISNHLYFYWYRQILGQKVEFLVSFYNNEISEKSEIFDDQFSVERPDGSNFTLKIRSTKLEDSAMYFCASSEGQSGYNEQFFGPGTRLTVL.